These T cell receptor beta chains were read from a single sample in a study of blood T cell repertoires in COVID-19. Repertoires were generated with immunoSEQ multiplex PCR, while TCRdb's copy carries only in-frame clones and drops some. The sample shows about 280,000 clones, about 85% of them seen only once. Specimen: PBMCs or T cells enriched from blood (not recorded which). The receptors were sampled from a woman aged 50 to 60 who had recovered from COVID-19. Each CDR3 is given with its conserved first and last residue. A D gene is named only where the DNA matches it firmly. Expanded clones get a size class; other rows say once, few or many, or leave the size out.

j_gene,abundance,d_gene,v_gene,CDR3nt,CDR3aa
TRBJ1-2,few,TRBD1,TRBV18,TGTGCCAGCTCACTACAGACAGGGCGGGCAGGTGGCTACACCTTC,CASSLQTGRAGGYTF
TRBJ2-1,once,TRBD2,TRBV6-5,TGTGCCAGCAGTTACTTGAGCGGGAGGAAAAACAATGAGCAGTTCTTC,CASSYLSGRKNNEQFF
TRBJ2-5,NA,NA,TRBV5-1,TGCGCCAGCAGCTTGGCCACGGGTCGGGGGAAGGAGACCCAGTACTTC,CASSLATGRGKETQYF
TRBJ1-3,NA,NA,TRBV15,TGTGCCACCAGCAGAGATCATCAGGGGCGATCTGGAAACACCATATATTTT,CATSRDHQGRSGNTIYF
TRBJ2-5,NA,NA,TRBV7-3,TGTGCCAGCAGCCCCGGGACTCTGGAGACCCAGTACTTC,CASSPGTLETQYF
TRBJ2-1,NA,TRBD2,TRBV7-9,TGTGCCAGCAGCTTTAACTTCGGGGGAGGGCCGGACAATGAGCAGTTCTTC,CASSFNFGGGPDNEQFF
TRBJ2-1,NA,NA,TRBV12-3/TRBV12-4,TGTGCCAGCAGTCCCATAGCGAATGAGCAGTTCTTC,CASSPIANEQFF
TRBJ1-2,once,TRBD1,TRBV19,TGTGCCAGTAGTCGTCGACAGGGGGCAAGTCATGGCTACACCTTC,CASSRRQGASHGYTF
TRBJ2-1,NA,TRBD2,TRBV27,TGTGCCAGCAGTTTATCGGGCGGGGGTGGTGGCTACAATGAGCAGTTCTTC,CASSLSGGGGGYNEQFF
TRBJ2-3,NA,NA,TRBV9,TGTGCCAGCAGCCACCATGGACGGGGGACTAGCACAGATACGCAGTATTTT,CASSHHGRGTSTDTQYF
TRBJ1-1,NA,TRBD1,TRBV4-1,TGCGCCAGCAGACGGGACAGCGAAGCTTTCTTT,CASRRDSEAFF
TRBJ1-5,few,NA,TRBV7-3,TGTGCCAGCAGCTTAACGTTAGGGGGCAATCAGCCCCAGCATTTT,CASSLTLGGNQPQHF
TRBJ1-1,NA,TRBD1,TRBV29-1,TGCAGCGGGGAGACAGGGGGGATGAACACTGAAGCTTTCTTT,CSGETGGMNTEAFF
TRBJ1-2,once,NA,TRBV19,TGTGCCAGCTCCCCTCTGGACAGCGCTAACTATGGCTACACCTTC,CASSPLDSANYGYTF
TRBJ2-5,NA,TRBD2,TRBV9,TGTGCCAGCAGCGTAGTAGCGGGGCATCAAGAGACCCAGTACTTC,CASSVVAGHQETQYF
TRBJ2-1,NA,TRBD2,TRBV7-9,TGTGCCAGCAGCCCCGGGACTAGCTCCTCAAATGAGCAGTTCTTC,CASSPGTSSSNEQFF
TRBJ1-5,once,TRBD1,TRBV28,TGTGCCAGCAGTTCGGCGGGTGGGGACAGGGCTCAGCCCCAGCATTTT,CASSSAGGDRAQPQHF
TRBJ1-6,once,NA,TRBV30,TGTGCCTGGAGTTTAGAACAGGCCTATAATTCACCCCTCCACTTT,CAWSLEQAYNSPLHF
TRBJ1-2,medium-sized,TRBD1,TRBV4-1,TGCGCCAGCAGCCAGGCCGACAGGGCCTATGGCTACACCTTC,CASSQADRAYGYTF
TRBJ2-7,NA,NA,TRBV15,TGTGCCACCAGCAGAGACCGGGGGGCGAGCGAGCAGTACTTC,CATSRDRGASEQYF
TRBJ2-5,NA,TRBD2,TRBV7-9,TGTGCCAGCAGCAAGGGCTGGCGGGAGGCACAAGAGACCCAGTACTTC,CASSKGWREAQETQYF